Shown below are 16 T cell receptor beta chains from a single sample sequenced in a study of OX40 agonist ivuxolimab in advanced cancers. The protocol was immunoSEQ multiplex PCR, while the TCRdb copy is restricted to in-frame clones and leaves out a portion. Here the sample spans about 84,000 clones, more than 80% being singletons. The sample consisted of CD4+ or CD8+ T cells sorted from blood, taken in a trial of the OX40 agonist ivuxolimab. The source is an adult with an advanced solid tumor such as melanoma, head and neck, liver or kidney cancer.

The chain couples TRBV5-1 to TRBJ2-3, with 8 bases fitting TRBD1. V lost 2 bases to trimming and J lost 4 bases; unmatched junction nucleotides: 6. Germline V gene lookup returns CDR1 SGHRS and CDR2 YFSETQ. CDR3 length equals 15 residues. This CDR3 reads CASSLGQGFADTQYF. In DNA, the CDR3 is TGCGCCAGCAGCTTAGGACAGGGTTTCGCAGATACGCAGTATTTT.

The rearrangement uses TRBV10-3 and TRBJ1-3; perhaps TRBD1 as D (5 bases). V lost 2 bases and J lost 4, with 15 bases in between. Germline CDR1 is ENHRY and CDR2 is SYGVKD. The CDR3 length is 16 residues. CDR3 sequence: CAISEQYGAYGNTIYF. The CDR3 nucleotides read TGTGCCATCAGTGAGCAATACGGGGCGTACGGAAACACCATATATTTT.

CDR3 sequence reads: CASKQGISGTDTQYF. CDR3 DNA: TGTGCCAGCAAACAGGGGATTTCGGGCACAGATACGCAGTATTTT. This rearrangement joins TRBV25-1 to TRBJ2-3; 7 positions agree with TRBD1. Germline CDR1 MGHDK, CDR2 SYGVNS. Germline trimming cut 7 bases from V and 1 base from J; bases unmatched to any gene: 8. The CDR3 sequence is 15 residues long.

J is TRBJ1-3 and V is TRBV7-2; tentatively, D is TRBD1 (6 bases). Germline CDR1 is SGHTA and CDR2 is FQGNSA. The CDR3 runs 14 residues. The V end was cut by 5 bases, the J end by 2 bases, with 10 bases between. CDR3 in DNA: TGTGCCAGCAGCCCGGGGGCCGCTGGAAACACCATATATTTT. Its translation: CASSPGAAGNTIYF. Variable domain in full (rest from reference TRBV7-2 and TRBJ1-3): GAGVSQSPSNKVTEKGKDVELRCDPISGHTALYWYRQSLGQGLEFLIYFQGNSAPDKSGLPSDRFSAERTGGSVSTLTIQRTQQEDSAVYLCASSPGAAGNTIYFGEGSWLTVV.

This chain connects TRBV2 to TRBJ1-2; D possibly corresponds to TRBD1 (5 bases). Between the trimmed V and J ends, which lost 5 bases and 8 bases, there was a span of 21 bases. The CDR3 consists of 15 residues. The V gene's germline CDR1 is SNHLY and CDR2 FYNNEI. In nucleotides, the CDR3 is TGTGCCAGCAGTTGGGGACCGCCCGATTTGGCGGGCTACACCTTC. Translated: CASSWGPPDLAGYTF.

V gene TRBV5-4 combines with J gene TRBJ1-1, with D possibly TRBD1 on 5 matching bases. The V gene lost 3 bases and the J gene lost 5 bases, with 11 bases spanning the gap. This CDR3 region has 13 residues. Germline CDR1 and CDR2: SGHNT and YYREEE (reference sequence). The CDR3 loop is CASSSTGITEAFF. For the CDR3, the DNA is TGTGCCAGCAGCTCCACAGGAATTACTGAAGCTTTCTTT.

The genes are TRBV7-2 and TRBJ2-5, with TRBD2 identical over 7 bases. Per the germline V gene, CDR1 is SGHTA and CDR2 is FQGNSA. This CDR3 region has 14 residues. V lost 3 bases and J lost 2; bases outside the gene matches: 3. The CDR3 loop reads CASSFRRGQETQYF. The CDR3 bases are TGTGCCAGCAGCTTCCGGCGGGGGCAAGAGACCCAGTACTTC.

V is TRBV29-1 and J is TRBJ2-3; D gene unclear. Looked up from germline, CDR1 is SQVTM and CDR2 is ANQGSEA. The CDR3 runs 13 residues. Trimming removed 6 bases from V and 4 bases from J, with 14 bases in between. CDR3 nucleotide sequence: TGCAGCGTCGTTAGGGTTGGGTCAGATACGCAGTATTTT. Encoded protein: CSVVRVGSDTQYF.

This clone was seen a few times. The gene calls are TRBV18 and TRBJ1-2; no clear D. The germline V and J ends were trimmed by 2 bases and 4 bases, with 8 bases remaining between them. Germline V gene sequence: CDR1 KGHSH, CDR2 LQKENI. There are 13 residues in the CDR3. The CDR3 DNA reads TGTGCCAGCTCACCAGAACAGATCTATGGCTACACCTTC. Translating it yields CASSPEQIYGYTF.

V gene TRBV6-5 combines with J gene TRBJ2-3; unclear D gene. The CDR3 is 14 amino acids. The ends were cut back, 2 bases at V and 0 bases at J, with 6 bases in the middle. Germline V gene lookup returns CDR1 MNHEY and CDR2 SVGAGI. CDR3 bases: TGTGCCAGCAGTTACGGAGACAGCACAGATACGCAGTATTTT. The encoded protein is CASSYGDSTDTQYF.

The gene calls are TRBV6-6 and TRBJ1-1; D remains unclear. There are 11 residues in the CDR3. CDR1 and CDR2 (germline): MNHNY, SVGAGI (reference sequence). V was shortened by 6 bases and J by 11 bases, with 13 bases between the two germline ends. The CDR3 nucleotides are TGTGCCAGCAGAGAGCGGGGAGGTGCTTTCTTT. This codes for CASRERGGAFF.

This clone was observed once. V usage is TRBV7-3 and J usage is TRBJ2-1; 7 bases match TRBD1. J was trimmed by 8 bases and V by 5 bases; bases with no gene match: 12. Germline CDR1 is SGHTA and CDR2 is FQGTGA. The CDR3 has 15 amino acids. CDR3 sequence (DNA): TGTGCCAGCAGCCAGACAGGGCTAACTTCCCATGAGCAGTTCTTC. Its protein is CASSQTGLTSHEQFF.

The rearrangement uses TRBV10-3 and TRBJ2-1, with 9 bases that match TRBD1. Per germline, CDR1 ENHRY and CDR2 SYGVKD. CDR3 length: 16 amino acids. Trimming took 4 bases from V and 3 from J; bases not matched to a gene: 7. The CDR3 DNA reads as TGTGCCATCAGTGTCCAGGGACAGGGTGACTACAATGAGCAGTTCTTC. This gives the protein CAISVQGQGDYNEQFF.

The chain links TRBV5-1 to TRBJ2-3; weak D call: TRBD1 (5 bases). Germline V lookup: CDR1 SGHRS, CDR2 YFSETQ. V lost 0 bases and J 0 bases, leaving 5 bases between the germline ends. CDR3 length equals 14 residues. CDR3 sequence reads: CASSLGQSTDTQYF. The CDR3 nucleotides read TGCGCCAGCAGCTTGGGACAGAGCACAGATACGCAGTATTTT.

The V gene is TRBV7-2, the J gene TRBJ2-1; no definite D call. The ends were cut back, 3 bases at V and 0 bases at J, with 9 bases in the middle. The CDR3 totals 15 residues. Looked up from germline, CDR1 is SGHTA and CDR2 is FQGNSA. In nucleotides, the CDR3 is TGTGCCAGCAGCTTGGCCACGAACTCCTACAATGAGCAGTTCTTC. Its protein product is CASSLATNSYNEQFF.

This chain joins TRBV5-5 and TRBJ1-5, with D unclear. The CDR3 sequence is 15 residues long. Germline V gene lookup returns CDR1 SGHKS and CDR2 YYEKEE (reference sequence). The germline V and J ends were trimmed by 4 bases and 7 bases, with 18 bases remaining between them. CDR3 nucleotide sequence: TGTGCCAGCAGCCCCGGGCAGCTCTGGAACCAGCCCCAGCATTTT. As protein: CASSPGQLWNQPQHF. The whole variable domain, remainder taken from reference TRBV5-5 and TRBJ1-5, is DAGVTQSPTHLIKTRGQQVTLRCSPISGHKSVSWYQQVLGQGPQFIFQYYEKEERGRGNFPDRFSARQFPNYSSELNVNALLLGDSALYLCASSPGQLWNQPQHFGDGTRLSIL.